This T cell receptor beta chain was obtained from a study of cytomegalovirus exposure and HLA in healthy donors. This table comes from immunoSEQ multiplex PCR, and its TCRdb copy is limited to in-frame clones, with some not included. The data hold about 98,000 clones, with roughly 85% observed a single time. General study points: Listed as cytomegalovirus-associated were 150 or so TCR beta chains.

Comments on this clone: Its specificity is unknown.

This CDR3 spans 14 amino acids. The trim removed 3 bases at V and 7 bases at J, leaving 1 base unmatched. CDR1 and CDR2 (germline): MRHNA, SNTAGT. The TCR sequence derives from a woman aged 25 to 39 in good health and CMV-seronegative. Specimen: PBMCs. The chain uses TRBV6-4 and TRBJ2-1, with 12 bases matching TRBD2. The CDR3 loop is CASSEGTSGNEQFF. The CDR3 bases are TGTGCCAGCAGTGAGGGGACTAGCGGGAATGAGCAGTTCTTC.